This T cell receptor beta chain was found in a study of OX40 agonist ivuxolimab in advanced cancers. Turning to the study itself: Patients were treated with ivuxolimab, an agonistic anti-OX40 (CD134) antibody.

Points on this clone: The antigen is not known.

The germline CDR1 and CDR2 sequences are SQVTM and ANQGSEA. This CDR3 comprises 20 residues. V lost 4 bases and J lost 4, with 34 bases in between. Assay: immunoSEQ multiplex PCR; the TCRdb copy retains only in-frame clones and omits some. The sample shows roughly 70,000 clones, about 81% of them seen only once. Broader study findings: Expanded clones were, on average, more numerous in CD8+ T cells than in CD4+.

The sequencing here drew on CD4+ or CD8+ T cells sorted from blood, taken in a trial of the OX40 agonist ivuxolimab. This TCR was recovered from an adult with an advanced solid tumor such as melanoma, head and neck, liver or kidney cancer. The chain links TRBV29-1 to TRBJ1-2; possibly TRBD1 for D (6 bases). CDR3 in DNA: TGCAGCGTTGCGGGGGCAGGGGCGACTCCAGAACTATTTTCCCCCTATGGCTACACCTTC. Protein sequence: CSVAGAGATPELFSPYGYTF.